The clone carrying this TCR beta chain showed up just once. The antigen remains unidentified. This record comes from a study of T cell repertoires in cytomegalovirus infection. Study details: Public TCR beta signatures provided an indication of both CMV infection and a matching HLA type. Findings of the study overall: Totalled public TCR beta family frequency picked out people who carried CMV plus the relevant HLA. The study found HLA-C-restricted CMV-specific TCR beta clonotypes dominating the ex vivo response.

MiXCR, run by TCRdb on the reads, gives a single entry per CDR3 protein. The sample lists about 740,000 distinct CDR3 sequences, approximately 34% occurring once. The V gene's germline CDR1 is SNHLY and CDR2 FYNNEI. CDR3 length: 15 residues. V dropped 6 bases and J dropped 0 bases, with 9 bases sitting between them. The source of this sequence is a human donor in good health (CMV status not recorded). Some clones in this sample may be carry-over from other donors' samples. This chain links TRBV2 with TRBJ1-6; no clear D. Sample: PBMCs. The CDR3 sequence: CASRESSSYNSPLHF. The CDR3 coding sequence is TGTGCCAGCAGGGAATCAAGCTCCTATAATTCACCCCTCCACTTT.